The sequence of this T cell receptor beta chain was determined in a study of vaccination and CD4 T cells after COVID-19. Germline V gives CDR1 DFQATT, CDR2 SNEGSKA (reference sequence). V dropped 5 bases and J dropped 12; count of bases not matched to a gene: 15. The length of the CDR3 is 15 residues. The Oncomine TCR Beta short-read assay sequenced DNA from cultured CD4+ T cells. Each CDR3 protein gets one entry after TCRdb re-called the PCR reads with MiXCR. This repertoire shows about 19,000 distinct CDR3 sequences, roughly 48% found once; its top ten account for roughly 10%. The treatment is: approximately nine-day PBMC culture with coronavirus spike peptide pools or control peptides (ViraFEST assay). This clonotype was seen more than once but under ten times. Antigen specificity is unknown.

This chain uses TRBV20-1 with TRBJ1-6; 8 nucleotides line up with TRBD1. The sample in question was CD4+ T cells from blood, cultured in vitro, obtained before SARS-CoV-2 vaccination. The receptor was derived from a human donor who had recovered from COVID-19. This CDR3 reads CSAPIPTGATRPLHF. CDR3 coding DNA: TGCAGTGCTCCGATCCCGACAGGGGCGACGCGACCCCTCCACTTT.